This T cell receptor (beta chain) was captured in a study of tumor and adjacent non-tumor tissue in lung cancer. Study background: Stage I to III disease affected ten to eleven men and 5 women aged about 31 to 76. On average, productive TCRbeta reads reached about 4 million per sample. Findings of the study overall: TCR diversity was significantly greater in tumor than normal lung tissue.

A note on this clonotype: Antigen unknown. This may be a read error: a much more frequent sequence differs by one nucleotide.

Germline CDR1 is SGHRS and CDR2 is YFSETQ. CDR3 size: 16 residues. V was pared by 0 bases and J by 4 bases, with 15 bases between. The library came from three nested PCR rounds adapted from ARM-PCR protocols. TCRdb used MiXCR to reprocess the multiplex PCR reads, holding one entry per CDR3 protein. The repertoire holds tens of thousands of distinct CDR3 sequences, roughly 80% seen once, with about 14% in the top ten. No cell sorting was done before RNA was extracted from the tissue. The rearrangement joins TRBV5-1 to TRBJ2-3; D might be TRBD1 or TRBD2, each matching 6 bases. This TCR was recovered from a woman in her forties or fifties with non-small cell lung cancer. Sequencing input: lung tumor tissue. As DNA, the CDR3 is TGCGCCAGCAGCTTGGATTGGGGGGCTAGCGCAGATACGCAGTATTTT. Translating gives CASSLDWGASADTQYF. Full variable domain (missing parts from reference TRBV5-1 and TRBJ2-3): KAGVTQTPRYLIKTRGQQVTLSCSPISGHRSVSWYQQTPGQGLQFLFEYFSETQRNKGNFPGRFSGRQFSNSRSEMNVSTLELGDSALYLCASSLDWGASADTQYFGPGTRLTVL.